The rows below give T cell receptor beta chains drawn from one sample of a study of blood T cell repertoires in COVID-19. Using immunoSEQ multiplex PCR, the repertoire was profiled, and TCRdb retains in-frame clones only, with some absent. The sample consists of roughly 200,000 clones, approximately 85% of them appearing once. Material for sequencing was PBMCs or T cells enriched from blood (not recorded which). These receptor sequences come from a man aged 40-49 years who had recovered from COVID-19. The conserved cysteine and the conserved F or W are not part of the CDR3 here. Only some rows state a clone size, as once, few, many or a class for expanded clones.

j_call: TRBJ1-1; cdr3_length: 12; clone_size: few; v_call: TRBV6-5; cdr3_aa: ASSSQTGNTEAF
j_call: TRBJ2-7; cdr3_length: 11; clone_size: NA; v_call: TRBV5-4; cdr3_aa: ASSFDRTYEQY
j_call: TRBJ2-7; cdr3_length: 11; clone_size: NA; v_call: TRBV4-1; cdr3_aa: ASSQEGTDEQY
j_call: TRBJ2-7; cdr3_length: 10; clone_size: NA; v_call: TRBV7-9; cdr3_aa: ASSWDSYEQY
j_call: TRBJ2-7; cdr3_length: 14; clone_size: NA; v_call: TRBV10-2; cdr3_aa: ASSDKRRGRSYEQY
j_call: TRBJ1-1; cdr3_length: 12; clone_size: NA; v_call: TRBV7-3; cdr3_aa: ASSLRGQDTEAF
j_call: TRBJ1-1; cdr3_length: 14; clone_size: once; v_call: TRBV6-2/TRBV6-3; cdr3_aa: ASSYSKAGMNTEAF
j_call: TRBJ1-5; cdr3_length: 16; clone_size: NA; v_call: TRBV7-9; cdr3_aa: ASSLVGAGGSSNQPQH
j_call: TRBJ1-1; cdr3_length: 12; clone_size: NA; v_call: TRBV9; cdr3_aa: ASSVGGGGTEAF
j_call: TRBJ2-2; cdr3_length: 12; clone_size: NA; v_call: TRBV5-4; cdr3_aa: ASSARVDSGELF
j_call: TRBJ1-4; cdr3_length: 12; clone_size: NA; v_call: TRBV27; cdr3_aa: ASSPKRANEKLF
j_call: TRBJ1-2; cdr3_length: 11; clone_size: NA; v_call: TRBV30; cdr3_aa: AKGQGGNYGYT
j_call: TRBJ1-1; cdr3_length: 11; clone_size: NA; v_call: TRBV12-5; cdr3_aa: ASGLAGYTEAF
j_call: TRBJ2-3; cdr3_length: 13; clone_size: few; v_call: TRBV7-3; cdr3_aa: ASSLGLAGTDTQY
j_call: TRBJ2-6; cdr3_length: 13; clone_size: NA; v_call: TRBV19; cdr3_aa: ACTSLETGANVLT
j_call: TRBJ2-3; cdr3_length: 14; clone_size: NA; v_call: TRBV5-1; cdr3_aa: ASSTPSRASTDTQY
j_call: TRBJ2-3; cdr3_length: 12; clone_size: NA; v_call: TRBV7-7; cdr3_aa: ASSLGTGGDTQY
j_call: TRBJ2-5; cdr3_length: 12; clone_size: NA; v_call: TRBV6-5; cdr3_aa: ASRALGGQETQY
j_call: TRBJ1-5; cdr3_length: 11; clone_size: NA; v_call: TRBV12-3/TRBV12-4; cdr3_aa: ASSFRGRQPQH
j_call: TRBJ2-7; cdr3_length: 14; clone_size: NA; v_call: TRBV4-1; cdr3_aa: ASSLIREGGSYEQY
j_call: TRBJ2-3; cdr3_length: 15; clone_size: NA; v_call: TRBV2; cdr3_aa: ASSESLLAGGKDTQY
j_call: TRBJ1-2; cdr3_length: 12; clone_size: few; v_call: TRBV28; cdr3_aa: ASSSGQGVYGYT